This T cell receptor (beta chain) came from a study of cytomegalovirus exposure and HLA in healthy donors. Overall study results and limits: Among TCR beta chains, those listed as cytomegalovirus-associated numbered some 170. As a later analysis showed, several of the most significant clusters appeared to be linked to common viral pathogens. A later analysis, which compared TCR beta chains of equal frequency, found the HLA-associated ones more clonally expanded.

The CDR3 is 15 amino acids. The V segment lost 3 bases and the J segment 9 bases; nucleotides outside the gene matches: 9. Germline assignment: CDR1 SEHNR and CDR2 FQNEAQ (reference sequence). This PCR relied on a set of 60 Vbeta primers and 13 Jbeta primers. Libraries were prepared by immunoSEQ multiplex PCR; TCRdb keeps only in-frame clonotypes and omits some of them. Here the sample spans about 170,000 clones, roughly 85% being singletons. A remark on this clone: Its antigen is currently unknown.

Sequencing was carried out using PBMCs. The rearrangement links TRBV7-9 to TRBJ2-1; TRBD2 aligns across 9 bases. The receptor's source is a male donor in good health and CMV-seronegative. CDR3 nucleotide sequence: TGTGCCAGCAGCTTGGGGGCGGGGGGGCCCGGTGAGCAGTTCTTC. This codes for CASSLGAGGPGEQFF.